The 5 T cell receptor beta chains below all came from one sample that was sequenced in a study of T cell responses to AZD1222 COVID-19 vaccine. The protocol was immunoSEQ multiplex PCR, while the TCRdb copy is restricted to in-frame clones and leaves out a portion. Found here are about 140,000 clones, roughly 88% of them singletons; the top ten hold roughly 3%. The source material was peripheral blood, sampled on day 0 of AZD1222 vaccination. The receptors stem from an adult in good health.

The chain combines TRBV9 with TRBJ1-5; D is perhaps TRBD1 (5 bases). Trimming removed 4 bases at V and 1 base at J, with 12 bases between. CDR3 length: 15 amino acids. Looked up from germline, CDR1 is SGDLS and CDR2 is YYNGEE. The CDR3 region has the DNA TGTGCCAGCAGCCCTGGGACCCCCAGCAATCAGCCCCAGCATTTT. It yields the protein CASSPGTPSNQPQHF.

The chain joins TRBV20-1 to TRBJ2-1; no reliable D call. The V end was cut by 3 bases, the J end by 8 bases, with 5 bases between. The germline CDR1 and CDR2 sequences are DFQATT and SNEGSKA (reference sequence). This CDR3 is built from 10 residues. DNA of the CDR3: TGCAGTGCTAGCGACCATGAGCAGTTCTTC. Protein sequence: CSASDHEQFF.

This clone was detected only a few times. The chain recombines TRBV19 with TRBJ1-2, with D unresolved. This CDR3 is 16 amino acids long. CDR1 LNHDA and CDR2 SQIVND come from the germline V gene (reference sequence). Between the trimmed V and J ends, which lost 4 bases and 5 bases, there was a span of 20 bases. The DNA for the CDR3 is TGTGCCAGTAGTAGGGCAGCAAGTACCGTGGTATATGGCTACACCTTC. It specifies CASSRAASTVVYGYTF.

Written as DNA, the CDR3 is TGCGCCAGCAGCTTGTCTCCCCTCGCTTATGCCGTCTATGGCTACACCTTC. It translates to CASSLSPLAYAVYGYTF. The genes are TRBV5-1 and TRBJ1-2; D gene uncertain. CDR1 SGHRS and CDR2 YFSETQ come from the germline V gene. V was shortened by 1 base and J by 4 bases, with 20 bases between the two germline ends. This CDR3 contains 17 residues. Full variable domain (remainder filled in from reference TRBV5-1 and TRBJ1-2): KAGVTQTPRYLIKTRGQQVTLSCSPISGHRSVSWYQQTPGQGLQFLFEYFSETQRNKGNFPGRFSGRQFSNSRSEMNVSTLELGDSALYLCASSLSPLAYAVYGYTFGSGTRLTVV.

V gene TRBV30 combines with J gene TRBJ2-7; TRBD2 aligns across 7 bases. Germline CDR1 is GTSNPN and CDR2 is SVGIG (reference sequence). J was trimmed by 4 bases and V by 7 bases; bases with no gene match: 7. The CDR3 is 12 amino acids. CDR3: CASRGGPYEQYF. CDR3 nucleotide sequence: TGTGCCTCCCGGGGAGGGCCGTACGAGCAGTACTTC.